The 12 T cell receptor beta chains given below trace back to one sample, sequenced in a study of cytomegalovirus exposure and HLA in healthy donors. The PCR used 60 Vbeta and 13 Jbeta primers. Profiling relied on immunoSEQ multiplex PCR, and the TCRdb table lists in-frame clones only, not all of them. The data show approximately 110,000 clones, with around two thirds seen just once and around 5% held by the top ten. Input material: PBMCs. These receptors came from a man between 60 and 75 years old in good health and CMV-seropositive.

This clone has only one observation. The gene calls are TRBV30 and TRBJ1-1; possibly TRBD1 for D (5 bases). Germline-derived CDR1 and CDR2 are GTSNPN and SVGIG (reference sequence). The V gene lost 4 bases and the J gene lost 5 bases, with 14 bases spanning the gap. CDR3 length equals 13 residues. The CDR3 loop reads CAWNDNRGTEAFF. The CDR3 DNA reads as TGTGCCTGGAACGACAACCGGGGGACTGAAGCTTTCTTT.

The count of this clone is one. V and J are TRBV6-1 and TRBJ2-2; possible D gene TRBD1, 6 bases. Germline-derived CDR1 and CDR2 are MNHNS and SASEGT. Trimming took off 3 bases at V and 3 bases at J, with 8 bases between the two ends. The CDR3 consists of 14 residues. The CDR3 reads CASSEGTHTGELFF. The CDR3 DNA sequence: TGTGCCAGCAGTGAGGGGACACACACCGGGGAGCTGTTTTTT.

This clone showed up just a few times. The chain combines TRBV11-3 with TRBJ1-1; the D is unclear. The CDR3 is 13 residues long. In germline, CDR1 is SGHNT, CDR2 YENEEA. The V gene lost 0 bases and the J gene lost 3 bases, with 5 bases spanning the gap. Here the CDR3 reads CASSLDSDTEAFF. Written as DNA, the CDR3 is TGTGCCAGCAGCTTAGACTCGGACACTGAAGCTTTCTTT. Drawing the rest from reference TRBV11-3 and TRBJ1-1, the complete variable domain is EAGVVQSPRYKIIEKKQPVAFWCNPISGHNTLYWYLQNLGQGPELLIRYENEEAVDDSQLPKDRFSAERLKGVDSTLKIQPAELGDSAVYLCASSLDSDTEAFFGQGTRLTVV.

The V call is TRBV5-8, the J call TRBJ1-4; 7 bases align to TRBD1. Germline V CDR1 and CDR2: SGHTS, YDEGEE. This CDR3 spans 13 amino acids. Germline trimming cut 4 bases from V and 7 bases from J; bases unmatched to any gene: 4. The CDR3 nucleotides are TGTGCCAGCAGCCGACAGGGTCCTGAAAAACTGTTTTTT. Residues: CASSRQGPEKLFF.

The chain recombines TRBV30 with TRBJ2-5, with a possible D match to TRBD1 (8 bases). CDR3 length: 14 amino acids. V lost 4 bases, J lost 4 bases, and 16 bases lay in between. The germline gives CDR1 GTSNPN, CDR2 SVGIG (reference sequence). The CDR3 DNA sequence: TGTGCCTGGACTGACAGGGGAGGGGGAGAGACCCAGTACTTC. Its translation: CAWTDRGGGETQYF. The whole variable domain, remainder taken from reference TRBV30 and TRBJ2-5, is SQTIHQWPATLVQPVGSPLSLECTVEGTSNPNLYWYRQAAGRGLQLLFYSVGIGQISSEVPQNLSASRPQDRQFILSSKKLLLSDSGFYLCAWTDRGGGETQYFGPGTRLLVL.

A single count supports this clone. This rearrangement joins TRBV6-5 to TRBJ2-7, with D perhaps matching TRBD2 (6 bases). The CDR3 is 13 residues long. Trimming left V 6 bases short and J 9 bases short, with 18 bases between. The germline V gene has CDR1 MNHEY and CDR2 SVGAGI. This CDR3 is CASSLGGLLGQYF. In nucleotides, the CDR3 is TGTGCCAGCAGCCTTGGAGGGCTCCTAGGGCAGTACTTC.

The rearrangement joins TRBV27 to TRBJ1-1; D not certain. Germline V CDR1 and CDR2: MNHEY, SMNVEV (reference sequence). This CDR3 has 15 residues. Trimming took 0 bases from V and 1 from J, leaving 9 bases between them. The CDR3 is CASSLSSVRNTEAFF. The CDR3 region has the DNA TGTGCCAGCAGTTTATCGTCAGTTCGGAACACTGAAGCTTTCTTT.

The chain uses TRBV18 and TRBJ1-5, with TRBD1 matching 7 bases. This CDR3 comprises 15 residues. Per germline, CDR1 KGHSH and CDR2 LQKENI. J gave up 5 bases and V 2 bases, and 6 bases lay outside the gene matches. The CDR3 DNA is TGTGCCAGCTCACCAATCCAGGGGGATGATCAGCCCCAGCATTTT. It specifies CASSPIQGDDQPQHF.

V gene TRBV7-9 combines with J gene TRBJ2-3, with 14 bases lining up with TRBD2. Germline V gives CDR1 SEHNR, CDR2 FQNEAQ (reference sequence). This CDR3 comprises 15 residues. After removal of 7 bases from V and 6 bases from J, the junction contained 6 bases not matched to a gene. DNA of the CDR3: TGTGCCAGCACCGAGACTAGCGGGGGGGCGGATACGCAGTATTTT. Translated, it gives CASTETSGGADTQYF.

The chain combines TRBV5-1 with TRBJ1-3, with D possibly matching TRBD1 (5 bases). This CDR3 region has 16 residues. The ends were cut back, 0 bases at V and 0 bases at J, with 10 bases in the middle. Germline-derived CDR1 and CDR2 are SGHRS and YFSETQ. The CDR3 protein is CASSLVGANSGNTIYF. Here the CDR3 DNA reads TGCGCCAGCAGCTTGGTAGGGGCCAACTCTGGAAACACCATATATTTT.

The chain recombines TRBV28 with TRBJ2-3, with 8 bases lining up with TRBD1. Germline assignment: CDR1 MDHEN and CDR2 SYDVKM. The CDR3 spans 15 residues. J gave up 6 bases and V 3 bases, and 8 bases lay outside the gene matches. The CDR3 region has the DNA TGTGCCAGCAGTTTGCTGGTCAGGGGGCCCGATACGCAGTATTTT. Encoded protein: CASSLLVRGPDTQYF.

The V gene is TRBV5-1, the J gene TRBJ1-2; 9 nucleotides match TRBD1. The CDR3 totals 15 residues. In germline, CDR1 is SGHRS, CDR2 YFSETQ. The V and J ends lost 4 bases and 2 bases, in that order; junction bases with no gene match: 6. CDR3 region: CASSLSTGGNYGYTF. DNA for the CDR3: TGCGCCAGCAGCCTCTCGACAGGGGGGAACTATGGCTACACCTTC.